One and the same sample provided the 18 T cell receptor beta chains below, sequenced in a study of blood T cell repertoires in COVID-19. The method was immunoSEQ multiplex PCR; TCRdb's version includes in-frame clones alone and lacks a portion of them. The profile shows some 220,000 clones, over 75% of them singletons. The sequencing input was PBMCs or T cells enriched from blood (not recorded which). The source is a woman between 18 and 30 years old in a cohort exposed to, infected with or recovered from COVID-19 (not recorded which).

This chain connects TRBV28 to TRBJ1-4, with 9 bases that match TRBD1. Germline assignment: CDR1 MDHEN and CDR2 SYDVKM. V was clipped by 2 bases and J by 7 bases; unmatched bases: 8. This CDR3 spans 16 amino acids. The CDR3 bases are TGTGCCAGCAGTTTAGGGGGCGGACAGGGGACTGAAAAACTGTTTTTT. Translated: CASSLGGGQGTEKLFF.

This CDR3 is CASSNPSGTEGHYGYTF. The CDR3, as DNA: TGTGCCAGCAGCAACCCGTCCGGGACAGAAGGGCACTATGGCTACACCTTC. This chain connects TRBV7-8 to TRBJ1-2, with 7 nucleotides matching TRBD1. The ends lost 5 bases at V and 3 bases at J; junction bases unmatched: 15. This CDR3 comprises 17 residues. Germline V CDR1 and CDR2: SGHVS, FQNEAQ.

With regard to this clone: The sample has other DNA sequences that encode this CDR3 too. The chain recombines TRBV3-1 (or the pseudogene TRBV3-2) with TRBJ2-7, with D tentatively TRBD2 (6 bases). V was cut by 0 bases and J by 2 bases, with 14 bases left in between. This CDR3 is 16 amino acids long. In germline, CDR1 is LGHDT, CDR2 YNNKEL (reference sequence). The CDR3 reads CASSQDLGTGPYEQYF. The CDR3 DNA reads as TGTGCCAGCAGCCAAGATCTTGGGACTGGCCCCTACGAGCAGTACTTC.

The gene calls are TRBV3-1 (or the pseudogene TRBV3-2) and TRBJ1-2; a possible D gene is TRBD1 (6 bases). CDR3 length: 14 amino acids. The germline V and J ends were trimmed by 5 bases and 1 base, with 11 bases remaining between them. CDR1 and CDR2 (germline): LGHDT, YNNKEL (reference sequence). CDR3 in DNA: TGTGCCAGCAGCTTGCGGACAGATAACTATGGCTACACCTTC. Translated, it gives CASSLRTDNYGYTF.

V usage is TRBV12-3 or TRBV12-4 and J usage is TRBJ2-1; possibly TRBD2 for D (6 bases). This CDR3 contains 13 residues. V gave up 8 bases and J gave up 4 bases, with 12 bases separating them. The CDR3: CASHPSGYNEQFF. The CDR3, as DNA: TGTGCCAGCCACCCGAGCGGGTACAATGAGCAGTTCTTC.

The chain recombines TRBV6-5 with TRBJ2-1; maybe TRBD1 (5 bases). The CDR3 spans 16 residues. Germline V gives CDR1 MNHEY, CDR2 SVGAGI. V lost 2 bases, J lost 6 bases, and 17 bases lay in between. This chain's CDR3 is CASSYKDTRSRNEQFF. CDR3 nucleotide sequence: TGTGCCAGCAGTTACAAGGACACCCGGAGCCGCAATGAGCAGTTCTTC.

This chain joins TRBV6-5 and TRBJ1-1; D may be TRBD1 (6 bases). Deletions cut 2 bases from V and 1 base from J, with 11 bases between. Germline lookup yields CDR1 MNHEY and CDR2 SVGAGI. The CDR3 totals 15 residues. This CDR3 is CASSYGGGANTEAFF. CDR3 coding DNA: TGTGCCAGCAGTTACGGGGGGGGCGCGAACACTGAAGCTTTCTTT.

This rearrangement joins TRBV5-4 to TRBJ1-1; weak D call: TRBD1 (6 bases). The V gene's germline CDR1 is SGHNT and CDR2 YYREEE (reference sequence). Trimming took 2 bases from V and 4 from J, leaving 12 bases between them. This CDR3 has 14 amino acids. The chain's CDR3 is CASSFGGAGTEAFF. CDR3 bases: TGTGCCAGCAGCTTTGGGGGGGCGGGCACTGAAGCTTTCTTT.

This clone was seen a single time. This chain links TRBV3-1 (or the pseudogene TRBV3-2) with TRBJ2-1; 9 bases are shared with TRBD1. V was clipped by 1 base and J by 8 bases; unmatched bases: 9. Germline CDR1 is LGHDT and CDR2 is YNNKEL (reference sequence). CDR3 length: 16 residues. The CDR3 protein is CASSQGTGTGLDEQFF. CDR3 nucleotides: TGTGCCAGCAGCCAAGGAACTGGGACAGGGTTGGATGAGCAGTTCTTC.

The chain joins TRBV7-2 to TRBJ2-2, with D perhaps matching TRBD1 (5 bases). The CDR3 loop spans 15 amino acids. V lost 1 base and J lost 5, with 11 bases in between. Germline V CDR1 and CDR2: SGHTA, FQGNSA. CDR3 region: CASSLGRAWTGELFF. DNA of the CDR3: TGTGCCAGCAGCTTAGGCAGGGCATGGACCGGGGAGCTGTTTTTT.

V gene TRBV11-3 combines with J gene TRBJ2-7, with 7 bases matching TRBD1. The CDR3 runs 14 residues. Germline V CDR1 and CDR2: SGHNT, YENEEA. V gave up 4 bases and J gave up 5 bases; unmatched junction bases: 8. The DNA for the CDR3 is TGTGCCAGCAGCTACAAGGGGGCTTTGGACGAGCAGTACTTC. Protein: CASSYKGALDEQYF.

This clone was seen just once. V gene TRBV7-9 combines with J gene TRBJ1-1, with D unclear. Germline assignment: CDR1 SEHNR and CDR2 FQNEAQ (reference sequence). There are 13 residues in the CDR3. Trimming removed 4 bases at V and 4 bases at J, with 10 bases between. CDR3: CASSSLDFTEAFF. CDR3 in DNA: TGTGCCAGCAGCTCACTCGACTTCACTGAAGCTTTCTTT.

The chain joins TRBV19 to TRBJ2-7, with D tentatively TRBD2 (6 bases). Looked up from germline, CDR1 is LNHDA and CDR2 is SQIVND (reference sequence). The CDR3 has 14 amino acids. Trimming pared 5 bases from V and 2 bases from J, leaving 13 bases between. CDR3 nucleotides: TGTGCCAGTAGTTGGGGGGATGGGACCTACGAGCAGTACTTC. This translates into CASSWGDGTYEQYF.

The chain links TRBV6-2 or TRBV6-3 to TRBJ2-7; 9 nucleotides line up with TRBD1. Germline V gene sequence: CDR1 MNHEY, CDR2 SVGEGT. This CDR3 spans 13 amino acids. J lost 4 bases, V lost 5 bases, and 3 bases had no gene match. The CDR3 region has the DNA TGTGCCAGCAGTCGGGACAGGGTTTACGAGCAGTACTTC. This gives the protein CASSRDRVYEQYF.

J is TRBJ1-5 and V is TRBV27, with D tentatively TRBD1 (5 bases). In germline, CDR1 is MNHEY, CDR2 SMNVEV (reference sequence). The V and J ends lost 3 bases and 3 bases respectively, with 9 bases between them. CDR3 length: 14 amino acids. The CDR3 sequence is CASSFGGDNQPQHF. The CDR3, as DNA: TGTGCCAGCAGTTTCGGGGGTGACAATCAGCCCCAGCATTTT.

The chain carries TRBV29-1 and TRBJ1-1; 7 bases fit TRBD1. The CDR3 length is 13 residues. Germline V gives CDR1 SQVTM, CDR2 ANQGSEA. V was pared by 7 bases and J by 5 bases, with 10 bases of the junction left unmatched. The chain's CDR3 is CSGRGQEKTEAFF. DNA for the CDR3: TGCAGCGGACGAGGACAGGAGAAGACTGAAGCTTTCTTT.

V usage is TRBV5-1 and J usage is TRBJ1-1; no firm D call. Germline values: CDR1 SGHRS, CDR2 YFSETQ. The CDR3 is 13 amino acids. V was shortened by 5 bases and J by 1 base, with 9 bases between the two germline ends. CDR3 amino acids: CASRRDPNTEAFF. The DNA for the CDR3 is TGCGCCAGCAGGAGGGATCCGAACACTGAAGCTTTCTTT.

This rearrangement joins TRBV9 to TRBJ1-5; TRBD1 matches at 7 bases. Germline V CDR1 and CDR2: SGDLS, YYNGEE. J lost 3 bases, V lost 4 bases, and 7 bases had no gene match. The CDR3 has 15 amino acids. The CDR3 loop is CASSPRDRDNQPQHF. As DNA, the CDR3 is TGTGCCAGCAGCCCCCGGGACAGAGACAATCAGCCCCAGCATTTT.